Listed below are T cell receptor beta chains from one sample, sequenced in a study of T cell responses to AZD1222 COVID-19 vaccine. Only in-frame clones appear in the TCRdb table, and some are missing; sequencing was by immunoSEQ multiplex PCR. This sample has approximately 140,000 clones, with just over 90% found just once. The source material was peripheral blood, sampled on day 0 of MenACWY control vaccination. The source is an adult in good health. Both conserved end residues are part of each CDR3. The order of the fields is CDR3 DNA, CDR3 protein, D gene, J gene, clone size, V gene. D genes are given only for firm matches. Not every row has a clone size; where given, it reads once, few, many or a size class.

CDR3nt: TGTGCCAGCAGTTTAGCCCCGACAGGGGGCAGAGGCAATCAGCCCCAGCATTTT
CDR3aa: CASSLAPTGGRGNQPQHF
d_gene: TRBD1
j_gene: TRBJ1-5
abundance: -
v_gene: TRBV28

CDR3nt: TGTGCCAGCAGCTCTCAGGACTCCTTAGGGCGAGAAGAGACCCAGTACTTC
CDR3aa: CASSSQDSLGREETQYF
d_gene: -
j_gene: TRBJ2-5
abundance: -
v_gene: TRBV21-1

CDR3nt: TGTGCCAGCAGTTTAGGGACAGGGGGCGTTTTAGGGAACACTGAAGCTTTCTTT
CDR3aa: CASSLGTGGVLGNTEAFF
d_gene: TRBD1
j_gene: TRBJ1-1
abundance: once
v_gene: TRBV28

CDR3nt: TGTGCCAGCAGCGCCCGCCCTTCGGGACTAGCGGGAGAATCTGGTGAGCAGTACTTC
CDR3aa: CASSARPSGLAGESGEQYF
d_gene: TRBD2
j_gene: TRBJ2-7
abundance: -
v_gene: TRBV7-6

CDR3nt: TGTGCCAGCAGCCGAAACACCTACAATCAGCCCCAGCATTTT
CDR3aa: CASSRNTYNQPQHF
d_gene: -
j_gene: TRBJ1-5
abundance: -
v_gene: TRBV6-2/TRBV6-3

CDR3nt: TGTGCCAGCAGTTATACGGGGGGCACTGAAGCTTTCTTT
CDR3aa: CASSYTGGTEAFF
d_gene: -
j_gene: TRBJ1-1
abundance: -
v_gene: TRBV6-5

CDR3nt: TGTGCCAGCAGAGGACACTCGAACACTGAAGCTTTCTTT
CDR3aa: CASRGHSNTEAFF
d_gene: -
j_gene: TRBJ1-1
abundance: -
v_gene: TRBV6-5

CDR3nt: TGTGCCAGCAGTCCAGACAGGGCCGCCCTTTATAGCAATCAGCCCCAGCATTTT
CDR3aa: CASSPDRAALYSNQPQHF
d_gene: TRBD1
j_gene: TRBJ1-5
abundance: -
v_gene: TRBV28

CDR3nt: TGTGCCAGCAGCCTACGACAAGGGGGCTACACCGGGGAGCTGTTTTTT
CDR3aa: CASSLRQGGYTGELFF
d_gene: TRBD1
j_gene: TRBJ2-2
abundance: -
v_gene: TRBV9

CDR3nt: TGTGCCAGCAGCAGGACAGGGGGTGGAAACACCATATATTTT
CDR3aa: CASSRTGGGNTIYF
d_gene: TRBD1
j_gene: TRBJ1-3
abundance: -
v_gene: TRBV7-8

CDR3nt: TGTGCCATCAGTGAAGGGGGCAGGGGCAATAATTCACCCCTCCACTTT
CDR3aa: CAISEGGRGNNSPLHF
d_gene: TRBD1
j_gene: TRBJ1-6
abundance: -
v_gene: TRBV10-3

CDR3nt: TGTGCCAGCAGCTTTGGGGACAGCTCCTACGAGCAGTACTTC
CDR3aa: CASSFGDSSYEQYF
d_gene: TRBD1
j_gene: TRBJ2-7
abundance: -
v_gene: TRBV7-3

CDR3nt: TGTGCCAGCAGTGAGGGAGTTAGGGGGGGCACAGATACGCAGTATTTT
CDR3aa: CASSEGVRGGTDTQYF
d_gene: -
j_gene: TRBJ2-3
abundance: -
v_gene: TRBV2

CDR3nt: TGTGCCAGCAGAGGAGGAAACACCATATATTTT
CDR3aa: CASRGGNTIYF
d_gene: -
j_gene: TRBJ1-3
abundance: once
v_gene: TRBV6-5

CDR3nt: TGTGCCAGCAGCCGTCGGGGGAGCACTGAAGCTTTCTTT
CDR3aa: CASSRRGSTEAFF
d_gene: -
j_gene: TRBJ1-1
abundance: -
v_gene: TRBV6-2/TRBV6-3

CDR3nt: TGTGCCAGTGGACAGGGGGCCTACGAGCAGTACTTC
CDR3aa: CASGQGAYEQYF
d_gene: TRBD1
j_gene: TRBJ2-7
abundance: -
v_gene: TRBV5-5

CDR3nt: TGTGCCAGCAGCTTAAAGGCAGGGGGATTCGCTAACTATGGCTACACCTTC
CDR3aa: CASSLKAGGFANYGYTF
d_gene: TRBD1
j_gene: TRBJ1-2
abundance: -
v_gene: TRBV7-9

CDR3nt: TGTGCCAGCAGCTTGCCCACTGGAAACACCATATATTTT
CDR3aa: CASSLPTGNTIYF
d_gene: -
j_gene: TRBJ1-3
abundance: -
v_gene: TRBV5-6

CDR3nt: TGTGCCAGCAGTTACTTCGAACTGCAAGAGACCCAGTACTTC
CDR3aa: CASSYFELQETQYF
d_gene: -
j_gene: TRBJ2-5
abundance: -
v_gene: TRBV6-2/TRBV6-3

CDR3nt: TGCGCCAGCAGCCCATCCGGGACAAAGAGGAACACTGAAGCTTTCTTT
CDR3aa: CASSPSGTKRNTEAFF
d_gene: -
j_gene: TRBJ1-1
abundance: -
v_gene: TRBV5-1

CDR3nt: TGTGCCACCAGCAGAGGAGGGAGGGGGGGCACTGAAGCTTTCTTT
CDR3aa: CATSRGGRGGTEAFF
d_gene: -
j_gene: TRBJ1-1
abundance: once
v_gene: TRBV15

CDR3nt: TGTGCCAGCAGCGGGGGATCAAGTGGCAATCAGCCCCAGCATTTT
CDR3aa: CASSGGSSGNQPQHF
d_gene: -
j_gene: TRBJ1-5
abundance: -
v_gene: TRBV9

CDR3nt: TGTGCCAAACCTCTAGCGGGGTTCCAAGAGACCCAGTACTTC
CDR3aa: CAKPLAGFQETQYF
d_gene: TRBD2
j_gene: TRBJ2-5
abundance: -
v_gene: TRBV19